This is a list of T cell receptor beta chains from one sample in a study of T cells in Graves' hyperthyroidism and ophthalmopathy. TCRdb re-derived calls from the multiplex PCR reads in MiXCR, one entry per CDR3 protein. Of around 260,000 distinct CDR3 sequences in the sample, around 25% were seen once. Sequences were obtained from blood. Every receptor here comes from a man between 40 and 49 years old with Graves' hyperthyroidism that later progressed to Graves' ophthalmopathy. Each CDR3 is given with its conserved first and last residue. A D gene is named only where the DNA matches it firmly. The size of a clone is reported for some rows only, either as once, few or many, or as a class for expanded clones.

D	length	size	V	J	CDR3	DNA
NA	16	NA	TRBV12-3/TRBV12-4	TRBJ2-4	CASSLVRHLAKNIQYF	TGTGCCAGCAGTTTAGTACGGCACCTTGCCAAAAACATTCAGTACTTC
NA	16	many	TRBV10-2	TRBJ1-3	CASSESTGSSGNTIYF	TGCGCCAGCAGTGAGTCGACGGGTTCCTCTGGAAACACCATATATTTT
TRBD1	14	many	TRBV9	TRBJ2-7	CASSETGTGYEQYF	TGTGCCAGCAGCGAGACAGGGACGGGGTACGAGCAGTACTTC
NA	14	many	TRBV27	TRBJ1-2	CASSSTPPRDGYTF	TGTGCCAGCAGTTCGACACCTCCCAGGGATGGCTACACCTTC
NA	15	many	TRBV9	TRBJ1-1	CASNLWGGENTEAFF	TGTGCCAGCAACCTTTGGGGGGGGGAGAACACTGAAGCTTTCTTT
NA	16	many	TRBV19	TRBJ1-1	CASTPAGAGAGTEAFF	TGTGCCAGTACCCCAGCGGGTGCGGGGGCCGGCACTGAAGCTTTCTTT
NA	13	many	TRBV6-5	TRBJ2-5	CASSYSKGETQYF	TGTGCCAGCAGTTACTCAAAGGGAGAGACCCAGTACTTC
NA	14	many	TRBV7-8	TRBJ1-1	CASSSRRDLIPAFF	TGTGCCAGCAGCTCACGCAGAGACCTTATTCCGGCTTTCTTT
NA	14	many	TRBV15	TRBJ2-5	CATSRDLRRETQYF	TGTGCCACCAGCAGAGATTTAAGAAGAGAGACCCAGTACTTC
TRBD2	16	many	TRBV29-1	TRBJ2-2	CSVEVGLAGVAGELFF	TGCAGCGTTGAAGTGGGTCTAGCGGGAGTAGCCGGGGAGCTGTTTTTT
NA	11	few	TRBV2	TRBJ2-3	CAGRLSDTQYF	TGTGCCGGAAGACTATCAGATACGCAGTATTTT
NA	13	NA	TRBV18	TRBJ1-1	CASSGATNTEAFF	TGTGCCAGCTCTGGGGCCACGAACACTGAAGCTTTCTTT
TRBD2	14	many	TRBV2	TRBJ2-7	CARGRVGGPYEQYF	TGTGCCAGGGGCCGCGTGGGAGGGCCCTACGAGCAGTACTTC
TRBD1	13	many	TRBV5-5	TRBJ2-4	CASSWTGKNIQYF	TGTGCCAGCAGCTGGACAGGCAAAAACATTCAGTACTTC
NA	15	many	TRBV6-5	TRBJ1-5	CASSYDGGVNQPQHF	TGTGCCAGCAGTTACGATGGGGGGGTCAATCAGCCCCAGCATTTT
NA	14	few	TRBV11-2	TRBJ2-7	CASSPLGLPYEQYF	TGTGCCAGCTCACCACTAGGTCTGCCCTACGAGCAGTACTTC
TRBD1	14	many	TRBV20-1	TRBJ2-7	CSAREGQTPYEQYF	TGCAGTGCTAGAGAGGGACAGACCCCCTACGAGCAGTACTTC
NA	14	many	TRBV11-2	TRBJ2-6	CASSLQGGANVLTF	TGTGCCAGCAGCCTTCAGGGTGGGGCCAACGTCCTGACTTTC
NA	13	few	TRBV12-3/TRBV12-4	TRBJ1-5	CASSSQIGQPQHF	TGTGCCAGCAGTTCGCAAATTGGCCAGCCCCAGCATTTT
NA	15	many	TRBV12-3/TRBV12-4	TRBJ2-2	CASRGKTENTGELFF	TGTGCCAGCAGAGGAAAGACAGAGAACACCGGGGAGCTGTTTTTT
TRBD1	14	many	TRBV28	TRBJ2-7	CASSSGDRVGEQYF	TGTGCCAGCAGTTCGGGGGACAGGGTGGGGGAGCAGTACTTC
NA	14	NA	TRBV6-1	TRBJ1-5	CASSRAGFDQPQHF	TGTGCCAGCAGTAGGGCAGGGTTTGATCAGCCCCAGCATTTT
NA	15	many	TRBV28	TRBJ2-5	CASSPTGGRQETQYF	TGTGCCAGCAGTCCTACTGGGGGCAGACAAGAGACCCAGTACTTC
TRBD2	15	many	TRBV5-1	TRBJ2-5	CASSLLPTSGETQYF	TGCGCCAGCAGCTTGCTTCCGACTAGCGGTGAGACCCAGTACTTC
NA	15	many	TRBV24-1	TRBJ2-5	CATSDGQPDQETQYF	TGTGCCACCAGTGACGGACAGCCCGACCAAGAGACCCAGTACTTC
NA	12	many	TRBV6-1	TRBJ2-7	CASNVGTYEQYF	TGTGCCAGCAATGTGGGGACCTACGAGCAGTACTTC
NA	14	NA	TRBV6-5	TRBJ1-3	CASSSPGSGNTIYF	TGTGCCAGCAGTTCTCCGGGCTCTGGAAACACCATATATTTT